This T cell receptor beta chain was recovered during a study of blood T cells in healthy people across ages. The individuals who served as donors were healthy Caucasians living in Russia, aged roughly 6 to 90. General study points: Because sorting was not performed, PBMCs prevented conclusive naive versus antigen-experienced comparison.

Combining a sample-barcoded 5' primer with a J-beta primer mix, a second PCR ran for 7 to 11 cycles. The template-switch adaptor was a 5' adaptor with 12 random nucleotides. It tagged each cDNA molecule. TCRdb fed the 5' RACE reads into MiXCR, producing one record per CDR3 protein. The sample carries under 2,000,000 distinct CDR3 sequences, roughly 52% recorded once. On this clonotype itself: Its specificity is not known.

This CDR3 is 19 amino acids long. The V end lost 0 bases, the J end lost 0 bases, and 15 bases lay between the germline ends. Germline V gene data show CDR1 as MDHEN and CDR2 as SYDVKM. The specimen sequenced was blood. V gene TRBV28 combines with J gene TRBJ2-6; D is undetermined. This clonotype was obtained from a woman in her forties in good health. Here the CDR3 DNA reads TGTGCCAGCAGTTTATGGGATAGTAACGCCGTCTCTGGGGCCAACGTCCTGACTTTC. Translated, it gives CASSLWDSNAVSGANVLTF. The full variable domain, its missing parts supplied by reference TRBV28 and TRBJ2-6, is DVKVTQSSRYLVKRTGEKVFLECVQDMDHENMFWYRQDPGLGLRLIYFSYDVKMKEKGDIPEGYSVSREKKERFSLILESASTNQTSMYLCASSLWDSNAVSGANVLTFGAGSRLTVL.